This passage covers 8 T cell receptor beta chains from one sample sequenced in a study of PD-L1 blockade in urothelial cancer. Libraries were prepared by immunoSEQ multiplex PCR; TCRdb keeps only in-frame clonotypes and omits some of them. The sample holds about 76,000 clones, 90% seen once. Time point described: pretreatment peripheral blood. The specimen was PBMCs, collected around atezolizumab (anti-PD-L1) treatment. The receptors were sampled from a man in his 70s with urothelial cancer.

V usage is TRBV6-1 and J usage is TRBJ1-2; D remains unclear. The CDR3 extends over 13 amino acids. V was clipped by 2 bases and J by 5 bases, with 9 bases between them. Germline V gene data show CDR1 as MNHNS and CDR2 as SASEGT. The CDR3 DNA reads TGTGCCAGCAGTGAAAGGAGGATGTATGGCTACACCTTC. Encoded protein: CASSERRMYGYTF.

V and J are TRBV5-4 and TRBJ1-2; weak D call: TRBD1 (6 bases). CDR1 and CDR2 from the germline V gene are SGHNT and YYREEE (reference sequence). Trimming took 3 bases from V and 4 from J, leaving 13 bases between them. This CDR3 comprises 14 residues. CDR3 DNA: TGTGCCAGCAGCTCGTCACAGGGAATCTATGGCTACACCTTC. Translated, it gives CASSSSQGIYGYTF. The full variable domain, its missing parts supplied by reference TRBV5-4 and TRBJ1-2, is ETGVTQSPTHLIKTRGQQVTLRCSSQSGHNTVSWYQQALGQGPQFIFQYYREEENGRGNFPPRFSGLQFPNYSSELNVNALELDDSALYLCASSSSQGIYGYTFGSGTRLTVV.

CDR3 loop: CAWSVRQGKIETQYF. CDR3 DNA sequence: TGTGCCTGGAGCGTAAGACAGGGGAAGATAGAGACCCAGTACTTC. V is TRBV30 and J is TRBJ2-5; TRBD1 aligns across 8 bases. The CDR3 covers 15 residues. Trimming took 3 bases from V and 4 from J; bases not matched to a gene: 10. The germline CDR1 and CDR2 sequences are GTSNPN and SVGIG (reference sequence).

J is TRBJ2-3 and V is TRBV28; TRBD2 matches 10 bases. CDR3 size: 16 residues. Germline-derived CDR1 and CDR2 are MDHEN and SYDVKM. J gave up 1 base and V 6 bases, and 7 bases lay outside the gene matches. The CDR3 loop reads CASRDYGTSGTDTQYF. The CDR3 bases are TGTGCCAGCAGGGACTACGGGACTAGCGGCACAGATACGCAGTATTTT.

The chain links TRBV7-7 to TRBJ2-5; 12 nucleotides agree with TRBD2. The CDR3 runs 17 residues. Looked up from germline, CDR1 is SSHAT and CDR2 is FNYEAQ (reference sequence). V trimming: 5 bases; J trimming: 5 bases; junction bases outside the gene matches: 12. CDR3 bases: TGTGCCAGCAGCCAACTAGCGGGAGGTTTATTTGCGGAGACCCAGTACTTC. Its protein is CASSQLAGGLFAETQYF.

The gene calls are TRBV19 and TRBJ2-5; 9 bases map to TRBD1. The CDR3 consists of 13 residues. The V gene's germline CDR1 is LNHDA and CDR2 SQIVND (reference sequence). Trimming removed 9 bases from V and 3 bases from J; junction bases left unmatched: 5. The chain's CDR3 is CASGQGTKETQYF. The CDR3 bases are TGTGCCAGCGGACAGGGGACCAAAGAGACCCAGTACTTC.

The V and J genes are TRBV6-6 and TRBJ2-3, with D unclear. The V end was cut by 5 bases, the J end by 2 bases, with 5 bases between. In germline, CDR1 is MNHNY, CDR2 SVGAGI (reference sequence). CDR3 size: 12 residues. CDR3 protein: CASSPYTDTQYF. CDR3 nucleotides: TGTGCCAGCAGTCCCTACACAGATACGCAGTATTTT.

V usage is TRBV7-3 and J usage is TRBJ2-3, with a possible D match to TRBD1 (6 bases). Trimming removed 3 bases from V and 4 bases from J, with 11 bases in between. The CDR3 length is 14 residues. Per germline, CDR1 SGHTA and CDR2 FQGTGA. CDR3 DNA: TGTGCCAGCAGCTTGTCCAGGACAGCAGATACGCAGTATTTT. Translation gives CASSLSRTADTQYF.